The 26 T cell receptor beta chains presented below share a single source sample, sequenced in a study of early T cells in non-severe SARS-CoV-2 infection. Using its own MiXCR run on the 5' RACE reads, TCRdb lists one record per CDR3 protein. The table records tens of thousands of distinct CDR3 sequences, more than 4.5% of them present only once. The sequenced sample consisted of whole blood. These receptors came from an adult who was a healthcare worker with PCR-confirmed SARS-CoV-2 infection or an uninfected control (not recorded which).

This clonotype was recorded at least ten times. The chain employs TRBV14 and TRBJ2-3; the D call may be TRBD1 or TRBD2 (5 bases each). The germline gives CDR1 SGHDN, CDR2 FVKESK. V shed 3 bases and J shed 13 bases, with 17 bases lying between them. The CDR3 loop spans 13 amino acids. Here the CDR3 reads CASSHPRDDFEYF. The DNA of the CDR3 is TGTGCCAGCAGCCACCCACGGGACGATTTTGAGTATTTT.

This clonotype was seen a few times. The chain joins TRBV2 to TRBJ2-1; 11 positions match TRBD2. Germline CDR1 SNHLY, CDR2 FYNNEI. The CDR3 is 15 residues long. Trimming took 4 bases from V and 2 from J; bases not matched to a gene: 1. The CDR3 protein is CASSGSGRAYNEQFF. CDR3 sequence (DNA): TGTGCCAGCAGTGGTAGCGGGAGGGCCTACAATGAGCAGTTCTTC.

This clonotype came up a few times. The chain recombines TRBV5-4 with TRBJ2-1; 8 nucleotides match TRBD2. Germline CDR1 SGHNT, CDR2 YYREEE (reference sequence). This CDR3 is 15 amino acids long. After removal of 0 bases from V and 6 bases from J, the junction contained 5 bases not matched to a gene. CDR3 nucleotide sequence: TGTGCCAGCAGCTTGGTAACGGGAGGGATCAATGAGCAGTTCTTC. Protein product: CASSLVTGGINEQFF.

This clonotype appeared many times. J is TRBJ2-1 and V is TRBV20-1; maybe TRBD1 (6 bases). The germline V and J ends were trimmed by 5 bases and 9 bases, with 17 bases remaining between them. This CDR3 spans 13 amino acids. Per the germline V gene, CDR1 is DFQATT and CDR2 is SNEGSKA (reference sequence). The CDR3 is CSAGGRPHGEQFF. CDR3 nucleotides: TGCAGTGCTGGGGGCCGTCCGCATGGTGAGCAGTTCTTC.

This clonotype was recorded at least ten times. The chain uses TRBV20-1 and TRBJ2-7, with unresolved D. V lost 5 bases to trimming and J lost 3 bases, with 5 bases between them. Germline lookup yields CDR1 DFQATT and CDR2 SNEGSKA (reference sequence). This CDR3 spans 10 amino acids. The CDR3 DNA sequence: TGCAGTGCTGGTCTCTACGAGCAGTACTTC. Amino acid sequence: CSAGLYEQYF.

In the case of this clonotype: A much larger clone lies a single base off, so this may be a read error. The rearrangement uses TRBV3-1 and TRBJ1-1; no clear D gene. V shed 1 base and J shed 8 bases, with 14 bases lying between them. Germline V lookup: CDR1 LGHDT, CDR2 YNNKEL (reference sequence). This CDR3 contains 14 residues. Here the CDR3 DNA reads TGTGCCAGCAGCCAAGGGGTACAGTCCATCGAAGCTTTCTTT. It codes for CASSQGVQSIEAFF. Full variable domain (rest looked up from reference TRBV3-1 and TRBJ1-1): DTAVSQTPKYLVTQMGNDKSIKCEQNLGHDTMYWYKQDSKKFLKIMFSYNNKELIINETVPNRFSPKSPDKAHLNLHINSLELGDSAVYFCASSQGVQSIEAFFGQGTRLTVV.

This clonotype has ten or more counts. CDR3 nucleotides: TGTGCCAGCAGCAAGAGACGGCTCCTCTCCTACGAGCAGTACGTC. Protein: CASSKRRLLSYEQYV. The chain employs TRBV7-8 and TRBJ2-7; D remains unclear. CDR1 is SGHVS, CDR2 FQNEAQ, per germline. V was trimmed by 5 bases and J by 0 bases, leaving 14 bases between them. The CDR3 length is 15 residues.

This clonotype was picked up many times. This chain uses TRBV3-1 with TRBJ2-2; no reliable D call. V was trimmed by 0 bases and J by 6 bases, leaving 5 bases between them. CDR3 length: 13 residues. CDR1 LGHDT and CDR2 YNNKEL come from the germline V gene (reference sequence). This CDR3 reads CASSQDYPGELFF. CDR3 in DNA: TGTGCCAGCAGCCAAGATTATCCCGGGGAGCTGTTTTTT.

In its sample, this clonotype was seen many times. This chain joins TRBV19 and TRBJ2-3, with 13 bases identical to TRBD2. The V segment lost 5 bases and the J segment 6 bases; nucleotides outside the gene matches: 8. CDR3 length equals 16 residues. CDR1 is LNHDA, CDR2 SQIVND, per germline (reference sequence). For the CDR3, the DNA is TGTGCCAGTAGTCCTAGGACTAGCGGGAGTTGGGATACGCAGTATTTT. The encoded protein is CASSPRTSGSWDTQYF.

This clonotype was counted at least ten times. The genes are TRBV13 and TRBJ2-6; no definite D call. Germline lookup yields CDR1 PRHDT and CDR2 FYEKMQ (reference sequence). The V gene lost 5 bases and the J gene lost 3 bases, with 17 bases spanning the gap. CDR3 length: 17 residues. This CDR3 reads CASSPTGDSLGANVLTF. The CDR3 bases are TGTGCCAGCAGCCCTACTGGAGACTCGCTTGGGGCCAACGTCCTGACTTTC.

The chain is built from TRBV19 and TRBJ1-2; 9 nucleotides line up with TRBD1. The junction had 9 bases not matched to a gene; V was cut back by 4 bases and J by 6 bases. The CDR3 is made up of 15 amino acids. Germline values: CDR1 LNHDA, CDR2 SQIVND (reference sequence). The CDR3, as DNA: TGTGCCAGTAGTAGTCCCCGGGACAGGGAACATGGCTACACCTTC. Residues: CASSSPRDREHGYTF.

This clonotype was seen repeatedly, ten times or more. The V gene is TRBV12-3 or TRBV12-4, the J gene TRBJ1-1; a possible D gene is TRBD1 (6 bases). The ends were cut back, 8 bases at V and 5 bases at J, with 12 bases in the middle. The CDR3 loop spans 12 amino acids. CDR3 sequence (DNA): TGTGCCAGCCGAGGGGGTTCTACTGAAGCTTTCTTT. Translation: CASRGGSTEAFF.

This clonotype was recorded many times. The chain recombines TRBV6-2 or TRBV6-3 with TRBJ2-5; 9 nucleotides agree with TRBD2. Trimming at V came to 4 bases and at J to 4 bases, leaving 4 bases not matched to a gene. Germline assignment: CDR1 MNHEY and CDR2 SVGEGT. This CDR3 has 14 residues. The CDR3 loop reads CASSSSGRTETQYF. The CDR3 bases are TGTGCCAGCAGTTCAAGCGGGAGGACAGAGACCCAGTACTTC.

Ten or more counts support this clonotype. The chain joins TRBV19 to TRBJ2-7; 10 bases fit TRBD2. The length of the CDR3 is 14 residues. The germline gives CDR1 LNHDA, CDR2 SQIVND (reference sequence). V shed 6 bases and J 1 base; nucleotides not matched to a gene: 3. The CDR3 region has the DNA TGTGCCAGTAGCGCTAGCGGGAGTTCCTACGAGCAGTACGTC. Residues: CASSASGSSYEQYV.

Worth noting for this clonotype: With a much larger clone just one base away, this may be a read error. The V and J genes are TRBV29-1 and TRBJ2-5; perhaps TRBD2 as D (6 bases). This CDR3 is built from 14 residues. V lost 6 bases to trimming and J lost 4 bases, with 18 bases between them. In germline, CDR1 is SQVTM, CDR2 ANQGSEA. The CDR3 nucleotides read TGCAGCGTGGACGCTAGAATGGGGGGAGAGACCCAGTACTTC. Its translation is CSVDARMGGETQYF.

The genes are TRBV11-2 and TRBJ1-2; the match to TRBD1 covers 8 bases. J was trimmed by 5 bases and V by 5 bases; bases with no gene match: 7. This CDR3 is 14 amino acids long. The V gene's germline CDR1 is SGHAT and CDR2 FQNNGV. The CDR3 DNA sequence: TGTGCCAGCAGCGGGCAGGGGGCGGCTTATGGCTACACCTTC. This codes for CASSGQGAAYGYTF.

Of note for this clonotype: A much larger clonotype is one base distant, so this may be a read error. The chain links TRBV20-1 to TRBJ2-1; 8 bases match TRBD2. Germline CDR1 is DFQATT and CDR2 is SNEGSKA (reference sequence). The CDR3 runs to 15 residues. Trimming cost V 4 bases and J 7 bases; bases outside gene matches: 12. The CDR3 sequence: CSAKGTGGPSNEQFF. The CDR3 DNA reads as TGCAGTGCTAAAGGCACGGGAGGGCCCTCTAATGAGCAGTTCTTC.

This clonotype was counted a few times. The rearrangement joins TRBV21-1 to TRBJ1-3. TRBV21-1 is designated a pseudogene. CDR3 length: 13 amino acids. DNA of the CDR3: TGTGCCAGCAGCAAAGGGCCTGGAAACACCATATATTTT. Translation: CASSKGPGNTIYF.

The table lists this clonotype with many counts. CDR3 nucleotides: TGTGCCAGCAGTTTTCGGGTGATTCACACTGAAGCTTTCTTT. Residues: CASSFRVIHTEAFF. This sequence joins TRBV12-3 or TRBV12-4 and TRBJ1-1; unclear D gene. CDR3 length equals 14 residues. Trimming shortened V by 3 bases and J by 3 bases, and 11 bases separated the two germline ends.

Concerning this clonotype itself: A much more abundant neighbour one base away suggests this may be a read error. This chain joins TRBV29-1 and TRBJ1-1; D may be TRBD1 (5 bases). The CDR3 covers 13 residues. Germline CDR1 is SQVTM and CDR2 is ANQGSEA. V lost 7 bases, J lost 6 bases, and 18 bases lay in between. The CDR3 bases are TGCAGCGGGGGGGACGGGGATATCCCTGAAGCTTTCTTT. Protein sequence: CSGGDGDIPEAFF.

The gene calls are TRBV10-2 and TRBJ2-1; 10 bases align to TRBD1. This CDR3 has 15 amino acids. The germline V gene encodes CDR1 WSHSY and CDR2 SAAADI. V lost 6 bases, J lost 10 bases, and 12 bases stayed unmatched. This chain's CDR3 is CASRGPGQGQLEQFF. DNA of the CDR3: TGCGCCAGCAGAGGACCGGGACAGGGGCAACTAGAGCAGTTCTTC.

This clonotype is medium-sized by share. This rearrangement joins TRBV20-1 to TRBJ2-7; D is tentatively TRBD1 or TRBD2 (5 bases each). Per the germline V gene, CDR1 is DFQATT and CDR2 is SNEGSKA (reference sequence). The ends were cut back, 0 bases at V and 3 bases at J, with 18 bases in the middle. The CDR3 has 16 amino acids. The CDR3, as DNA: TGCAGTGCTAGAGAGAGGGGTCGAGTGGGAAGCTACGAGCAGTACTTC. It encodes CSARERGRVGSYEQYF.

This clonotype was recorded many times. The CDR3 reads CASGSRGSYNEQFF. Written as DNA, the CDR3 is TGTGCCAGCGGCTCTAGGGGGTCCTACAATGAGCAGTTCTTC. This sequence joins TRBV28 and TRBJ2-1, with D perhaps TRBD1 (6 bases). The CDR3 covers 14 residues. The V end was cut by 8 bases, the J end by 1 base, with 12 bases between. CDR1 and CDR2 (germline): MDHEN, SYDVKM.

In this sample, this clonotype turned up once. The gene calls are TRBV12-3 or TRBV12-4 and TRBJ2-7; D might be TRBD1 (6 bases). The CDR3 contains 12 residues. Trimming stripped 3 bases from V and 12 bases from J, with 15 bases between. CDR3 residues: CASSFTRGPMYF. CDR3 DNA sequence: TGTGCCAGCAGTTTTACCAGGGGCCCTATGTACTTC.

This clonotype was counted at least ten times. The chain joins TRBV5-6 to TRBJ2-7; 8 bases fit TRBD2. J was trimmed by 3 bases and V by 2 bases; bases with no gene match: 4. CDR3 length: 14 amino acids. CDR1 is SGHDT and CDR2 is YYEEEE in the germline V gene. The CDR3 protein is CASSLGLARYEQYV. The DNA for the CDR3 is TGTGCCAGCAGCTTAGGACTAGCCCGCTACGAGCAGTACGTC.

This clonotype came up a few times. The chain employs TRBV20-1 and TRBJ1-2, with 7 bases that match TRBD1. Unmatched junction bases numbered 7, after V lost 1 base and J lost 5 bases. CDR1 and CDR2 from the germline V gene are DFQATT and SNEGSKA (reference sequence). This CDR3 has 14 residues. The CDR3 DNA is TGCAGTGCTAGAGGACGACAGGGAGCGTATGGCTACACCTTC. It yields the protein CSARGRQGAYGYTF.